The 27 T cell receptor beta chains presented below share a single source sample, sequenced in a study of CD8 T cells in ankylosing spondylitis. TCRdb re-called the 5' RACE reads with MiXCR, one entry per CDR3 protein. The sample contains 240,000 or so distinct CDR3 sequences, around 9.2% of which appear only once. Material: blood, either unsorted or a sorted T cell fraction (not recorded which). All receptors derive from a male donor with ankylosing spondylitis or in good health (not recorded which).

This clonotype was recorded at least ten times. The chain recombines TRBV29-1 with TRBJ2-3; D gene ambiguous. The CDR3 runs 14 residues. Per germline, CDR1 SQVTM and CDR2 ANQGSEA. The V end lost 4 bases, the J end lost 2 bases, and 13 bases lay between the germline ends. CDR3 amino acids: CSVAAGLFTDTQYF. The CDR3, as DNA: TGCAGCGTTGCGGCCGGCCTATTCACAGATACGCAGTATTTT.

This chain connects TRBV7-9 to TRBJ2-7; D is possibly TRBD2 (6 bases). The CDR3 has 14 amino acids. V lost 5 bases, J lost 6 bases, and 17 bases lay in between. Germline loops: CDR1 SEHNR, CDR2 FQNEAQ (reference sequence). CDR3 region: CASSIRSSAVEQYF. For the CDR3, the DNA is TGTGCCAGCAGCATCAGGTCTAGCGCAGTCGAGCAGTACTTC. Using reference TRBV7-9 and TRBJ2-7 for the parts outside the CDR3, the full variable domain is DTGVSQNPRHKITKRGQNVTFRCDPISEHNRLYWYRQTLGQGPEFLTYFQNEAQLEKSRLLSDRFSAERPKGSFSTLEIQRTEQGDSAMYLCASSIRSSAVEQYFGPGTRLTVT.

This clonotype appeared a few times. The gene calls are TRBV24-1 and TRBJ1-4; 7 bases agree with TRBD1. CDR1 is KGHDR, CDR2 SFDVKD, per germline. Trimming cost V 0 bases and J 0 bases; bases outside gene matches: 3. The CDR3 runs 17 residues. CDR3 loop: CATSDLPTGTTNEKLFF. CDR3 nucleotides: TGTGCCACCAGTGATTTGCCGACAGGGACAACTAATGAAAAACTGTTTTTT.

The J gene is TRBJ2-5, the V gene TRBV12-3 or TRBV12-4; D is possibly TRBD2 (6 bases). The CDR3 contains 17 residues. Trimming shortened V by 1 base and J by 1 base, and 16 bases separated the two germline ends. CDR3 coding DNA: TGTGCCAGCAGTTTAGGCAGTAGACTAGACCTCCAAGAGACCCAGTACTTC. This encodes CASSLGSRLDLQETQYF.

This chain uses TRBV5-1 with TRBJ2-1; 7 bases agree with TRBD1. Trimming cost V 4 bases and J 0 bases; bases outside gene matches: 7. Germline V lookup: CDR1 SGHRS, CDR2 YFSETQ. The CDR3 sequence is 16 residues long. CDR3 sequence (DNA): TGCGCCAGCAGCCCTAGGGACAGTCGCTCCTACAATGAGCAGTTCTTC. Translating gives CASSPRDSRSYNEQFF.

This clonotype was seen many times. This chain connects TRBV7-9 to TRBJ2-3, with D possibly being TRBD1 or TRBD2 (5 bases each). CDR3 length: 15 residues. The germline V gene has CDR1 SEHNR and CDR2 FQNEAQ (reference sequence). V was pared by 4 bases and J by 4 bases, with 15 bases between. The CDR3, as DNA: TGTGCCAGCAGCTCGGGACCACCTTACCCAGATACGCAGTATTTT. This translates into CASSSGPPYPDTQYF.

Ten or more counts support this clonotype. The chain couples TRBV27 to TRBJ2-1; 14 bases are shared with TRBD2. The CDR3 has 16 amino acids. V shed 5 bases, J shed 6 bases, and the junction held 6 bases outside the gene matches. The germline V gene encodes CDR1 MNHEY and CDR2 SMNVEV (reference sequence). The CDR3 coding sequence is TGTGCCAGCAGTCCCTGGACTAGCGGGAGGCGCAATGAGCAGTTCTTC. Its translation: CASSPWTSGRRNEQFF.

This clonotype has a count of ten or more. This chain uses TRBV3-1 with TRBJ1-5; D unresolved. The V gene's germline CDR1 is LGHDT and CDR2 YNNKEL (reference sequence). V gave up 1 base and J gave up 2 bases, with 9 bases separating them. The CDR3 is 15 residues long. CDR3 DNA sequence: TGTGCCAGCAGCCAAGGGAATGGGGGCAATCAGCCCCAGCATTTT. Encoded protein: CASSQGNGGNQPQHF.

At least ten counts were recorded for this clonotype. The chain carries TRBV9 and TRBJ1-5; a weak D match, TRBD1 (6 bases). Germline V gives CDR1 SGDLS, CDR2 YYNGEE. There are 15 residues in the CDR3. The V gene lost 7 bases and the J gene lost 0 bases, with 14 bases spanning the gap. The CDR3 protein is CASSPGAYSNQPQHF. The DNA for the CDR3 is TGTGCCAGCTCGCCGGGGGCTTATAGCAATCAGCCCCAGCATTTT.

The table lists this clonotype with many counts. The chain is built from TRBV7-9 and TRBJ1-4; 7 bases line up with TRBD1. Unmatched junction bases numbered 7, after V lost 2 bases and J lost 4 bases. Germline V gene sequence: CDR1 SEHNR, CDR2 FQNEAQ (reference sequence). The CDR3 is made up of 16 amino acids. CDR3 in amino acids: CASSLTSGQHNEKLFF. The DNA for the CDR3 is TGTGCCAGCAGCTTAACATCGGGACAGCATAATGAAAAACTGTTTTTT.

Comment on this clonotype: Since a much larger clone is just one base distant, this may be a read error. This chain joins TRBV28 and TRBJ2-1; possibly TRBD2 for D (5 bases). This CDR3 spans 16 amino acids. CDR1 and CDR2 from the germline V gene are MDHEN and SYDVKM. The ends were cut back, 7 bases at V and 3 bases at J, with 19 bases in the middle. For the CDR3, the DNA is TGTGCCAGCAACACAATAGGAGGAACAAACTACAATGAGCAGTTCTTC. This gives the protein CASNTIGGTNYNEQFF.

This clonotype was detected many times. The V gene is TRBV7-9, the J gene TRBJ2-1; possible D gene TRBD2, 5 bases. CDR1 and CDR2 from the germline V gene are SEHNR and FQNEAQ (reference sequence). V lost 1 base and J 4 bases, leaving 11 bases between the germline ends. CDR3 length equals 15 residues. The CDR3 DNA sequence: TGTGCCAGCAGCTTAGGAGGGAGTAGGTACAATGAGCAGTTCTTC. Protein product: CASSLGGSRYNEQFF.

Ten or more counts support this clonotype. The rearrangement uses TRBV3-1 and TRBJ2-2; TRBD2 matches at 7 bases. Trimming at V came to 2 bases and at J to 1 base, leaving 4 bases not matched to a gene. CDR1 and CDR2 (germline): LGHDT, YNNKEL (reference sequence). The length of the CDR3 is 16 residues. The CDR3 sequence: CASSQIAGVNTGELFF. The CDR3 DNA is TGTGCCAGCAGCCAAATCGCGGGGGTGAACACCGGGGAGCTGTTTTTT.

This clonotype was counted at least ten times. The chain carries TRBV6-6 and TRBJ1-1; D is perhaps TRBD1 (5 bases). Germline V gene sequence: CDR1 MNHNY, CDR2 SVGAGI (reference sequence). CDR3 length: 12 amino acids. V gave up 5 bases and J gave up 12 bases, with 16 bases separating them. In DNA form, the CDR3 reads TGTGCCAGCAGTACCGACCCCGGGGGGACTTTCTTT. Encoded protein: CASSTDPGGTFF.

Many counts were recorded for this clonotype. The V gene is TRBV7-2, the J gene TRBJ1-5; TRBD1 matches at 9 bases. Germline V lookup: CDR1 SGHTA, CDR2 FQGNSA. Losses at the gene ends were 1 base for V and 1 base for J; bases not matched to a gene: 5. The length of the CDR3 is 17 residues. DNA for the CDR3: TGTGCCAGCAGCTTAGGACAGGGGGACTTGAGCAATCAGCCCCAGCATTTT. Its translation: CASSLGQGDLSNQPQHF.

At least ten counts were recorded for this clonotype. The chain combines TRBV6-6 with TRBJ2-1; D possibly corresponds to TRBD2 (5 bases). The CDR3 runs 12 residues. CDR1 and CDR2 from the germline V gene are MNHNY and SVGAGI (reference sequence). With 5 bases removed from V and 10 bases from J, the gap between germline ends came to 12 bases. CDR3 nucleotide sequence: TGTGCCAGCAGTACTCTAGCTTCCGAGCAGTTCTTC. It is translated as CASSTLASEQFF.

This clonotype was detected only a few times. The V and J genes are TRBV10-3 and TRBJ2-6; D is perhaps TRBD1 (5 bases). This CDR3 has 16 residues. V was pared by 4 bases and J by 1 base, with 11 bases between. CDR1 and CDR2 (germline): ENHRY, SYGVKD. The CDR3 DNA sequence: TGTGCCATCAGTGGGAACCCAGGGTCTGGGGCCAACGTCCTGACTTTC. Translation gives CAISGNPGSGANVLTF.

This clonotype showed up many times. The J gene is TRBJ2-3, the V gene TRBV29-1; D is uncertain. This CDR3 has 12 amino acids. Germline loops: CDR1 SQVTM, CDR2 ANQGSEA. Trimming pared 4 bases from V and 1 base from J, leaving 6 bases between. The CDR3 region is CSVGGRTDTQYF. The DNA for the CDR3 is TGCAGCGTTGGCGGACGCACAGATACGCAGTATTTT.

This chain uses TRBV5-1 with TRBJ2-7; the D call may be TRBD1 or TRBD2 (5 bases each). The CDR3 runs 15 residues. The germline V gene encodes CDR1 SGHRS and CDR2 YFSETQ. Trimming shortened V by 0 bases and J by 2 bases, and 12 bases separated the two germline ends. CDR3 sequence (DNA): TGCGCCAGCAGCTTGGGGGACCTGGGCCCCTACGAGCAGTACTTC. It yields the protein CASSLGDLGPYEQYF.

Concerning this clonotype itself: A much bigger clone sits one base away, suggesting this may be a read error. J is TRBJ1-2 and V is TRBV20-1, with 7 bases fitting TRBD1. Germline V CDR1 and CDR2: DFQATT, SNEGSKA (reference sequence). This CDR3 is built from 14 residues. The CDR3 nucleotides are TGCTGTGCTAGAGATGGACAGGCTAACTATGGCTACACCTTC. Its translation: CCARDGQANYGYTF.

This clonotype was seen at least ten times. The rearrangement joins TRBV11-2 to TRBJ1-2, with 7 bases matching TRBD1. The germline gives CDR1 SGHAT, CDR2 FQNNGV. V was clipped by 8 bases and J by 8 bases; unmatched bases: 11. This CDR3 has 13 residues. The CDR3 bases are TGTGCCAGCTGTGGACAGGCACAGATGGGCTACACCTTC. This sequence encodes CASCGQAQMGYTF.

This clonotype was counted ten times or more. This chain connects TRBV5-1 to TRBJ2-2; no reliable D call. Trimming stripped 0 bases from V and 5 bases from J, with 14 bases between. In germline, CDR1 is SGHRS, CDR2 YFSETQ. The CDR3 has 16 amino acids. CDR3 sequence: CASSLARSGRTGELFF. In nucleotides, the CDR3 is TGCGCCAGCAGCTTGGCTCGATCGGGTCGGACCGGGGAGCTGTTTTTT.

In regard to this clonotype: This sequence may be a read error, since a much larger clone differs from it by one base. V usage is TRBV7-2 and J usage is TRBJ2-1; tentative D call: TRBD2 (5 bases). Trimming left V 5 bases short and J 9 bases short, with 17 bases between. CDR1 SGHTA and CDR2 FQGNSA come from the germline V gene. The CDR3 runs 14 residues. The chain's CDR3 is CASSVARERVEQFF. CDR3 nucleotides: TGTGCCAGCAGCGTGGCGAGAGAGAGGGTTGAGCAGTTCTTC.

This clonotype appeared many times. The gene calls are TRBV2 and TRBJ2-3, with TRBD2 matching 8 bases. Germline V CDR1 and CDR2: SNHLY, FYNNEI. V lost 7 bases, J lost 0 bases, and 21 bases stayed unmatched. The CDR3 contains 20 residues. CDR3 loop: CASTPRLAVAGLFSTDTQYF. CDR3 coding DNA: TGTGCCAGCACCCCTCGCCTCGCTGTAGCGGGGTTGTTTAGCACAGATACGCAGTATTTT.

This clonotype occurred many times. The chain links TRBV6-5 to TRBJ1-6; D might be TRBD1 (5 bases). V was pared by 2 bases and J by 9 bases, with 17 bases between. There are 16 residues in the CDR3. The germline V gene has CDR1 MNHEY and CDR2 SVGAGI. CDR3 nucleotides: TGTGCCAGCAGTTACGGGGGAGCTCCCGGTAGTTCACCCCTCCACTTT. This encodes CASSYGGAPGSSPLHF.

This clonotype was seen ten or more times. The genes are TRBV4-1 and TRBJ2-7; tentatively, D is TRBD2 (6 bases). The CDR3 has 15 amino acids. Germline V gene lookup returns CDR1 MGHRA and CDR2 YSYEKL. V gave up 3 bases and J gave up 2 bases, with 14 bases separating them. The CDR3 sequence is CASSQPTAGTYEQYF. The CDR3 DNA reads TGCGCCAGCAGCCAGCCCACAGCGGGTACCTACGAGCAGTACTTC.

There are many counts of this clonotype. This rearrangement joins TRBV29-1 to TRBJ1-1; a possible D gene is TRBD1 (6 bases). CDR1 and CDR2 (germline): SQVTM, ANQGSEA. This CDR3 spans 10 amino acids. V shed 5 bases and J shed 11 bases, with 12 bases lying between them. The CDR3 coding sequence is TGCAGCGTTTGGGGGCAGTTTGCTTTCTTT. Its protein product is CSVWGQFAFF.